The clone carrying this T cell receptor (beta chain) appeared many times. This sample is drawn from a study of T-cell reconstitution after alpha-beta-depleted transplantation in children. V dropped 5 bases and J dropped 5 bases, with 16 bases sitting between them. This CDR3 comprises 15 residues. Germline CDR1 reads DFQATT; CDR2 reads SNEGSKA (reference sequence). The library targeted TCRbeta and was prepared with unique molecular identifiers. TCRdb recomputed calls from the PCR reads with MiXCR, one row per CDR3 protein. The table records approximately 97,000 distinct CDR3 sequences, 4.5% to 7.5% of them present only once.

This material consisted of PBMCs, mostly from graft donor cells, taken 60 days after TCRalphabeta/CD19-depleted stem cell transplant. The genes are TRBV20-1 and TRBJ1-6; TRBD1 is a possible D gene (6 bases). The receptor was derived from a female patient aged 2 to 10 who had a stem cell transplant for Fanconi anemia, so the T cells may come from the graft donor. CDR3 DNA sequence: TGCAGTGCTGGGGGGGCCGGGGTGGATAATTCACCCCTCCACTTT. Translated: CSAGGAGVDNSPLHF.